This TCR beta chain was captured by sequencing in a study of shared clonotypes between healthy human individuals. Overall study: Three plates were used per donor for CD4 naive, three for CD4 memory, two for CD8 naive and one for CD8 memory.

Trimming removed 6 bases from V and 11 bases from J, with 14 bases in between. The CDR3 contains 11 residues. In germline, CDR1 is SGHKS, CDR2 YYEKEE (reference sequence). Sequenced by immunoSEQ multiplex PCR; TCRdb stores in-frame clones only, minus some. The repertoire has about 2.4 million clones, roughly 93% of them found once; the top ten carry approximately 0.35%. The sequencing input was naive CD4+ T cells from PBMCs. Specified subset: CD45RA+ positively selected. This TCR was recovered from a young man in good health. Some clones in this sample may be carry-over from other donors' samples. The chain uses TRBV5-5 and TRBJ1-1; perhaps TRBD1 as D (5 bases). The CDR3 DNA reads as TGTGCCAGCAACATCGGGACGGCGGCTTTCTTT. Translated: CASNIGTAAFF.